A selection of T cell receptor beta chains follows, all from one sample in a study of blood T cell repertoires in COVID-19. Generated by immunoSEQ multiplex PCR, the TCRdb table keeps only in-frame clones and is missing some. The table includes roughly 26,000 clones, approximately 93% detected once. Sequenced material: peripheral blood. Receptor source: a human donor with active COVID-19. The donor label of this sample is uncertain. Each CDR3 is given with its conserved first and last residue. D genes are given only for firm matches. Clone size is shown for a subset of rows, as once, few, many or a class of expanded clone.

CDR3aa | CDR3nt | d_gene | abundance | j_gene | v_gene
CASILTGTSGTGDEQFF | TGTGCCAGCATCCTCACCGGGACTAGCGGGACGGGCGATGAGCAGTTCTTC | TRBD2 | NA | TRBJ2-1 | TRBV27
CASSLVTSGTGAPGQFF | TGTGCCAGCAGCTTAGTTACTTCCGGGACAGGGGCGCCCGGGCAGTTCTTC | TRBD1 | NA | TRBJ2-1 | TRBV7-8
CASSLPAGPGTQYF | TGTGCCAGCAGTTTACCCGCGGGTCCCGGTACGCAGTATTTT | NA | NA | TRBJ2-3 | TRBV28
CASRKTGTSGSRNEQFF | TGTGCCAGTAGAAAAACCGGGACTAGCGGGTCTCGCAATGAGCAGTTCTTC | TRBD2 | NA | TRBJ2-1 | TRBV19
CASLAVSSGANVLTF | TGTGCCTCCCTAGCTGTATCCTCTGGGGCCAACGTCCTGACTTTC | NA | NA | TRBJ2-6 | TRBV21-1
CASSPLTLTGISYEQYF | TGTGCCAGCTCACCACTTACCTTGACAGGGATCTCCTACGAGCAGTACTTC | TRBD1 | NA | TRBJ2-7 | TRBV18
CASSLTGSNSPLHF | TGTGCCAGCAGTCTGACAGGGTCTAATTCACCCCTCCACTTT | TRBD1 | NA | TRBJ1-6 | TRBV3-1/TRBV3-2
CAGRARGHSFHEQFF | TGTGCCGGCAGGGCGAGGGGGCACTCCTTCCATGAGCAGTTCTTC | TRBD1 | NA | TRBJ2-1 | TRBV5-6
CASSPSASRGTDTQYF | TGCGCCAGCAGCCCTTCGGCTAGCCGGGGCACAGATACGCAGTATTTT | NA | NA | TRBJ2-3 | TRBV4-1
CASSSRTGSREQYF | TGTGCCAGCAGCTCCAGGACAGGGAGTCGGGAGCAGTACTTC | TRBD1 | NA | TRBJ2-7 | TRBV11-3
CAISEVKGESGEQYF | TGTGCCATCAGTGAGGTGAAGGGGGAGTCCGGGGAGCAGTACTTC | NA | NA | TRBJ2-7 | TRBV10-3
CASSVQGESGNTIYF | TGCGCCAGCAGCGTACAGGGTGAATCTGGAAACACCATATATTTT | NA | NA | TRBJ1-3 | TRBV5-1
CAWTPEGLDLLNEQFF | TGTGCCTGGACCCCAGAAGGACTAGATTTACTGAATGAGCAGTTCTTC | TRBD2 | NA | TRBJ2-1 | TRBV30
CASSPRGQGNTGELFF | TGTGCCAGCAGCCCCCGGGGACAGGGTAACACCGGGGAGCTGTTTTTT | TRBD1 | NA | TRBJ2-2 | TRBV7-6
CASRLTENTEAFF | TGTGCCAGCAGACTGACAGAGAACACTGAAGCTTTCTTT | NA | NA | TRBJ1-1 | TRBV27
CASSRPGNEQFF | TGTGCCAGCAGTCGTCCGGGCAATGAGCAGTTCTTC | NA | NA | TRBJ2-1 | TRBV2
CASSLRTGLGTEAFF | TGTGCCAGCAGCTTAAGGACAGGGTTGGGCACTGAAGCTTTCTTT | TRBD1 | once | TRBJ1-1 | TRBV5-6
CASSLGGRGSTGELFF | TGTGCCAGCAGCTTAGGAGGCAGGGGATCGACCGGGGAGCTGTTTTTT | NA | NA | TRBJ2-2 | TRBV7-2
CASSINQNQPQHF | TGTGCCAGCAGTATAAATCAGAATCAGCCCCAGCATTTT | NA | NA | TRBJ1-5 | TRBV28
CSARVWPGQFF | TGCAGTGCCAGGGTGTGGCCTGGGCAGTTCTTC | NA | NA | TRBJ2-1 | TRBV20-1
CAHGFTIKTDTQYF | TGTGCCCACGGGTTCACCATTAAAACAGATACGCAGTATTTT | NA | NA | TRBJ2-3 | TRBV6-5
CATRFQSGGANSDTQYF | TGTGCCACACGGTTCCAAAGCGGGGGGGCGAACTCGGATACGCAGTATTTT | TRBD2 | NA | TRBJ2-3 | TRBV19
CSVTPRGTNTEAFF | TGCAGCGTCACCCCCCGGGGGACGAACACTGAAGCTTTCTTT | NA | NA | TRBJ1-1 | TRBV29-1
CASSPSGRRSYEQYF | TGTGCCAGCAGCCCTAGCGGGAGGAGGTCCTACGAGCAGTACTTC | TRBD2 | NA | TRBJ2-7 | TRBV7-2
CASSHLGRNTGELFF | TGTGCCAGCAGCCACCTGGGGAGAAACACCGGGGAGCTGTTTTTT | NA | NA | TRBJ2-2 | TRBV3-1/TRBV3-2
CASKGGQGAGNTIYF | TGTGCCAGCAAAGGGGGGCAGGGGGCTGGAAACACCATATATTTT | TRBD1 | NA | TRBJ1-3 | TRBV2
CASRSHRGLYEQYF | TGTGCCAGCAGAAGCCACAGGGGGCTATACGAGCAGTACTTC | TRBD1 | NA | TRBJ2-7 | TRBV6-9
CASSSGRDSSYNSPLHF | TGTGCCAGCAGCTCAGGCCGGGACAGCTCCTATAATTCACCCCTCCACTTT | TRBD1 | once | TRBJ1-6 | TRBV3-1/TRBV3-2
CASSLNYLLDQPQHF | TGTGCCAGCAGCTTAAACTACCTTCTGGATCAGCCCCAGCATTTT | NA | NA | TRBJ1-5 | TRBV11-2
CASSIPLAGGETQYF | TGTGCCAGTAGTATCCCCTTAGCGGGAGGGGAGACCCAGTACTTC | TRBD2 | NA | TRBJ2-5 | TRBV19
CASSYGGKNEKLFF | TGTGCCAGCAGCTATGGAGGGAAAAACGAAAAACTGTTTTTT | NA | NA | TRBJ1-4 | TRBV6-2/TRBV6-3
CAISEPGVGTDTQYF | TGTGCCATCAGTGAGCCAGGGGTTGGTACAGATACGCAGTATTTT | NA | NA | TRBJ2-3 | TRBV10-3
CASTRTGYTEAFF | TGTGCCAGCACCCGAACAGGGTACACTGAAGCTTTCTTT | NA | NA | TRBJ1-1 | TRBV7-9
CASSLAFGAGWNTEAFF | TGTGCCAGCAGCTTGGCCTTTGGGGCAGGTTGGAACACTGAAGCTTTCTTT | NA | once | TRBJ1-1 | TRBV5-8
CASRFSHGGNQPQHF | TGTGCCAGCAGGTTCAGTCACGGGGGCAATCAGCCCCAGCATTTT | NA | NA | TRBJ1-5 | TRBV6-6
CASSSGQTPNTEAFF | TGTGCCAGCAGCTCGGGACAGACCCCGAACACTGAAGCTTTCTTT | TRBD1 | NA | TRBJ1-1 | TRBV7-9
CASSKLAGALETQYF | TGTGCCAGCAGTAAGCTAGCGGGGGCTTTGGAGACCCAGTACTTC | TRBD2 | NA | TRBJ2-5 | TRBV7-8
CASSYGQTRQAYEQYF | TGTGCCAGCAGTTACGGCCAGACCCGACAGGCTTACGAGCAGTACTTC | NA | NA | TRBJ2-7 | TRBV6-5
CASLGGGNSYEQYF | TGTGCCAGCTTGGGAGGGGGAAACTCCTACGAGCAGTACTTC | NA | NA | TRBJ2-7 | TRBV10-3
CASSLGPQGVEQFF | TGTGCCAGCAGCTTAGGCCCCCAGGGTGTTGAGCAGTTCTTC | NA | NA | TRBJ2-1 | TRBV7-2
CASSYDRTSGNTIYF | TGTGCCAGCAGTTATGACAGGACCTCTGGAAACACCATATATTTT | NA | NA | TRBJ1-3 | TRBV3-1/TRBV3-2
CSVEYALAGVGETQYF | TGCAGCGTTGAATACGCTCTAGCGGGAGTTGGGGAGACCCAGTACTTC | TRBD2 | NA | TRBJ2-5 | TRBV29-1
CASRQTDEQYF | TGTGCCAGCCGTCAGACTGACGAGCAGTACTTC | NA | NA | TRBJ2-7 | TRBV12-3/TRBV12-4
CAGGIGGYNEQFF | TGTGCCGGGGGGATTGGCGGATACAATGAGCAGTTCTTC | NA | NA | TRBJ2-1 | TRBV6-1
CASSFRSRGGYTF | TGTGCCAGCAGTTTCCGTTCCCGGGGTGGCTACACCTTC | NA | NA | TRBJ1-2 | TRBV27
CASSLYSGGAPDTQYF | TGTGCCAGCAGCCTTTATAGCGGGGGGGCCCCAGATACGCAGTATTTT | TRBD2 | medium-sized | TRBJ2-3 | TRBV3-1/TRBV3-2
CASSGLAQETQYF | TGTGCCAGCAGCGGACTAGCGCAAGAGACCCAGTACTTC | TRBD2 | NA | TRBJ2-5 | TRBV11-2
CASSETGGRYNEQFF | TGTGCCAGCAGCGAGACAGGGGGTCGGTACAATGAGCAGTTCTTC | TRBD1 | NA | TRBJ2-1 | TRBV27
CASSLGQGGVEQYF | TGTGCCAGCAGCTTAGGACAGGGGGGCGTCGAGCAGTACTTC | TRBD1 | few | TRBJ2-7 | TRBV11-2
CASSLPGGGYNEQFF | TGTGCCAGCAGCTTGCCAGGGGGTGGGTACAATGAGCAGTTCTTC | TRBD1 | NA | TRBJ2-1 | TRBV5-4
CASSTYRGRGYEQYF | TGTGCCAGTAGTACCTACAGGGGGCGCGGGTACGAGCAGTACTTC | TRBD1 | NA | TRBJ2-7 | TRBV19
CASSLSGQGFTDTQYF | TGTGCCAGCAGCTTGAGCGGACAGGGCTTCACAGATACGCAGTATTTT | TRBD1 | NA | TRBJ2-3 | TRBV5-6
CASSAGLASYNEQFF | TGTGCCAGCAGCGCGGGACTAGCGAGCTACAATGAGCAGTTCTTC | TRBD2 | NA | TRBJ2-1 | TRBV9
CASSYRQGLSNEQYF | TGTGCCAGCAGCTACCGACAGGGGCTTTCTAACGAGCAGTACTTC | TRBD1 | NA | TRBJ2-7 | TRBV7-8
CASRHVDNQPQHF | TGTGCCAGCAGACATGTTGACAATCAGCCCCAGCATTTT | NA | NA | TRBJ1-5 | TRBV28
CASGRDSLNEKLFF | TGTGCCAGCGGCCGGGACTCCCTTAATGAAAAACTGTTTTTT | NA | NA | TRBJ1-4 | TRBV18
CASSILHRDSSYEQYF | TGTGCCAGTAGTATCCTGCATCGGGACAGCTCCTACGAGCAGTACTTC | TRBD1 | NA | TRBJ2-7 | TRBV19
CASSSLWGTSGTGVETQYF | TGTGCCAGCAGTTCCCTTTGGGGGACTAGCGGGACGGGGGTAGAGACCCAGTACTTC | TRBD2 | NA | TRBJ2-5 | TRBV28
CASSLDRGFGNTIYF | TGTGCCAGCAGCTTAGATCGGGGTTTCGGAAACACCATATATTTT | NA | NA | TRBJ1-3 | TRBV11-2